This TCR beta chain was identified in a study of CD8+ T cells in alopecia areata. Treatment indicated: oral pan-JAK inhibitor, 5-10 mg twice daily. Individuals with alopecia areata gave both lesional scalp punch biopsies and peripheral blood for collection. Trimming pared 8 bases from V and 5 bases from J, leaving 18 bases between. Germline V gene sequence: CDR1 SQVTM, CDR2 ANQGSEA. The length of the CDR3 is 13 residues. In each case, RNA was isolated and then reverse transcribed into cDNA as the sequencing template. Here immunoSEQ multiplex PCR was the method, and the copy in TCRdb shows in-frame clones only, minus some. The sample contains around 100,000 clones, 56% of which appear only once.

J is TRBJ2-5 and V is TRBV29-1; D may correspond to TRBD1 or TRBD2 (6 bases each). The sequence came from a human donor with alopecia areata. The sample was CD4+ T cells sorted from blood, taken at week 24, from a patient treated with tofacitinib. The CDR3 DNA reads as TGCAGCATATCCACGGGGGCGAGGGAGACCCAGTACTTC. It is translated as CSISTGARETQYF. Looking up the rest from reference TRBV29-1 and TRBJ2-5 gives the full variable domain: SAVISQKPSRDICQRGTSLTIQCQVDSQVTMMFWYRQQPGQSLTLIATANQGSEATYESGFVIDKFPISRPNLTFSTLTVSNMSPEDSSIYLCSISTGARETQYFGPGTRLLVL.